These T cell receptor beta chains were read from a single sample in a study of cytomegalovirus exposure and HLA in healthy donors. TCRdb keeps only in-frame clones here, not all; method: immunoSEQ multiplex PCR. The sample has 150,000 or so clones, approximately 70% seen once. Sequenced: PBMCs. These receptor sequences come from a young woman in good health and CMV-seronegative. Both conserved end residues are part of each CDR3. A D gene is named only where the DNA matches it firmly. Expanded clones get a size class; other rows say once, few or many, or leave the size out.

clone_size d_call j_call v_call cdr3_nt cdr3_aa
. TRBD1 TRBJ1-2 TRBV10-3 TGTGCCATTTCGGACAGGGGGAATTCCGTCTATGGCTACACCTTC CAISDRGNSVYGYTF
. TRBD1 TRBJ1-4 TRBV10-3 TGTGCCATCAAGGGACAGCTTAATGAAAAACTGTTTTTT CAIKGQLNEKLFF
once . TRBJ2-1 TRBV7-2 TGTGCCAGCAGCTTGACGAGACTAACGATAATTGAGCAGTTCTTC CASSLTRLTIIEQFF
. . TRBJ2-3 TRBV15 TGTGCCACCAGCCGCGCTAGCCCAGATACGCAGTATTTT CATSRASPDTQYF
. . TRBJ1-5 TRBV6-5 TGTGCCAGCAGTTACGTTGGGCCCCATCAGCCCCAGCATTTT CASSYVGPHQPQHF
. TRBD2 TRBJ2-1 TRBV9 TGTGCCAGCAAGAAGGGACTAGCGGGGGAGAATGAGCAGTTCTTC CASKKGLAGENEQFF
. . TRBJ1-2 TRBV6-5 TGTGCCAGCAGTTACTCGATCCAGTATGGCTACACCTTC CASSYSIQYGYTF
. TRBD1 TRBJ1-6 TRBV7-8 TGTGCCAGCAGCCTCGGGACAGGGGGATCACCCCTCCACTTT CASSLGTGGSPLHF
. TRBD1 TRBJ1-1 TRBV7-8 TGTGCCAGCAGCTACCGACAGGGCACTGAAGCTTTCTTT CASSYRQGTEAFF
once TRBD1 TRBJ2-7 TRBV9 TGTGCCAGCAGCGTAGATGACGGACAGGGGGCCTACGAGCAGTACTTC CASSVDDGQGAYEQYF
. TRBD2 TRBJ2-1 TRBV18 TGTGCCAGCTCACCACCGAATCTTGCGGGAGGTGACGGTGAGCAGTTCTTC CASSPPNLAGGDGEQFF
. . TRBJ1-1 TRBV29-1 TGCAGCGTTGAAGGGCAACGCATGAACACTGAAGCTTTCTTT CSVEGQRMNTEAFF
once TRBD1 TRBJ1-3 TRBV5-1 TGCGCCAGCAGTTCCCAGGGGGCCTTGCTCTCTGGAAACACCATATATTTT CASSSQGALLSGNTIYF
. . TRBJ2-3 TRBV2 TGTGCCAGCAGTGAATCAGCCAGGGCGGGGAGCACAGATACGCAGTATTTT CASSESARAGSTDTQYF
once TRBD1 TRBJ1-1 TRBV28 TGTGCCAGCAGTTTTTTCGCGGTACCTTCGGGACAGGAGTACACTGAAGCTTTCTTT CASSFFAVPSGQEYTEAFF
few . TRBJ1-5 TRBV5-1 TGCGCCAGCAGCTTATACGGCGGGCAGCCCCAGCATTTT CASSLYGGQPQHF
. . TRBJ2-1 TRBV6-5 TGTGCCAGCAGTTACCGAAGGGGGATCGATGAGCAGTTCTTC CASSYRRGIDEQFF
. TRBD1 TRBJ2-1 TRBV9 TGTGCCAGCAGCATGTGGACAGGGGTAGGAGTTGAGCAGTTCTTC CASSMWTGVGVEQFF
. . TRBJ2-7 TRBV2 TGTGCCAGCAGCTCCCGGTTTTCTATCTACGAGCAGTACTTC CASSSRFSIYEQYF
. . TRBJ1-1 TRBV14 TGTGCCAGCAGCCGCCACATGAACACTGAAGCTTTCTTT CASSRHMNTEAFF
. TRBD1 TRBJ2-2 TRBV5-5 TGTGCCAGCAGCTTGGAAGGGGGCAGTCCCACCGGGGAGCTGTTTTTT CASSLEGGSPTGELFF
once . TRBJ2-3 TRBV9 TGTGCCAGCAGCGTAGCCCCGAGCACAGATACGCAGTATTTT CASSVAPSTDTQYF
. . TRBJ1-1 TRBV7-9 TGTGCCAGCAGCTTAGCAGGGGAAAATAGTATATTT CASSLAGENSIF
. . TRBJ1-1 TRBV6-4 TGTGCCAGCAGTGACAGGGGAGGTGTTACTGAAGCTTTCTTT CASSDRGGVTEAFF
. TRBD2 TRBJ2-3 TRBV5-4 TGTGCCAGCAGCAACGCCGGAGCGGGATACACAGATACGCAGTATTTT CASSNAGAGYTDTQYF
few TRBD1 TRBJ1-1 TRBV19 TGTGCCAGTAGTCCCCCGGACAGGGTGATGAACACTGAAGCTTTCTTT CASSPPDRVMNTEAFF
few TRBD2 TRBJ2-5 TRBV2 TGTGCCAGCAGTTTCCAAGGACTAGCGCCCCGCCAAGAGACCCAGTACTTC CASSFQGLAPRQETQYF
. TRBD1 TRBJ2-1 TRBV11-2 TGTGCCAGCAGACAGGGGAGCTCTTACAATGAGCAGTTCTTC CASRQGSSYNEQFF
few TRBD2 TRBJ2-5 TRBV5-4 TGTGCCAGCAGCTATGATAGACGGGGACTAGCGGGTCAAGAGACCCAGTACTTC CASSYDRRGLAGQETQYF
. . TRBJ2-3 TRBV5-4 TGTGCCAGCAGCTCAAACACGGGGTGGGGCACAGATACGCAGTATTTT CASSSNTGWGTDTQYF
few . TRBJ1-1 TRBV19 TGTGCCAGTAGTAGCAGGGATTCTGAAGCTTTCTTT CASSSRDSEAFF
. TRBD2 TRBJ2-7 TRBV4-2 TGTGCCAGCAGCCAAGGAGGGACTAGCTCCGAGCAGTACTTC CASSQGGTSSEQYF